This TCR beta chain was captured by sequencing in a study of T cell responses to AZD1222 COVID-19 vaccine (TCRdb year 2021). Looking at the study overall: AZD1222 recipients with second doses at about 4 weeks or about 12 weeks were pooled, because spike-specific TCR depth and breadth did not differ between schedules. Enrollment into the trials was organized by age into subgroups of 18-55, 56-69 and 70-plus years, and those subgroups contained approximately 150, 30 and 60 TCR-sequenced participants, respectively. TCR sequencing covered roughly 230 trial participants: approximately 200 given two doses of AZD1222 and approximately 26 given two doses of MenACWY control vaccine.

The germline V end is reduced by 6 bases and the J end by 5 bases; junction bases left unmatched: 7. The CDR3 covers 14 residues, taking in both the cysteine and the phenylalanine. Only the CDR3 part of the read is kept: 42 bases, read in frame from the first base. For CDR1 and CDR2, the germline V gene lists MNHEY and SVGAGI. The CDR3 regions of human TCRbeta chains were analyzed by immunosequencing. Under the source paper's analysis protocol: TCRs in the repertoires were compared against a reference library of SARS-CoV-2-specific TCRs that had been generated with the MIRA antigen-specificity platform. Breadth meant the fraction of unique TCRs that were SARS-CoV-2-associated, whereas depth meant the fraction of total T cells that were SARS-CoV-2-associated. Using the MIRA data, each spike-specific TCR was assigned both to the spike region to which the TCR was reactive and to a CD4 or CD8 class. Log10-transformed breadth and depth values were compared by one-way ANOVA with Sidak's multiple comparisons tests. Imported from immuneACCESS, the table was reduced by TCRdb to in-frame sequences with V and J called. These copies leave out some clones; in studies compared against another copy, an unresolved V gene accounts for under half, and the cause of the remainder is not known. That table gives V, J and clone size, and the DNA gave D and trimming. This sample holds approximately 70,000 clones; around 82% were observed only once. About 5.6% of the sample rests with the top ten.

The investigation overall reported the following: Epitopes outside the regions mutated in the B.1.351 and B.1.1.7 variants were reportedly recognized by nearly half of the unique spike-specific TCRs. In the small 56-69-year group, the increase in depth fell short of significance, most likely because of low power. The vaccine-associated CD4 TCRs covered the entire spike protein, and the dominant responses fell in regions 160-218 and 743-854. Because no samples from the day 14 peak response were available, repertoires could be characterized only after the peak T cell response. Participants were mostly white British, with more females than males. The authors suggested clonal diversity may have been underestimated. Spike-specific TCR breadth and depth rose significantly after two AZD1222 doses compared with day 0 and with MenACWY recipients. Conclusions about previously exposed vaccinees were limited because only a handful of AZD1222 recipients were SARS-CoV-2 seropositive at baseline.

This clone was seen more than once but under ten times. What this receptor recognizes is not known. There are no base qualities to consult, and no much larger clone falls within one base. Sample time point, as interpreted from the label and publication: baseline before first vaccination. Vaccinee samples were obtained from the UK trials COV001 and COV002, which included a single-blind randomized controlled phase 2/3 trial of AZD1222 (ChAdOx1 nCoV-19) in healthy adults. For TCRbeta chain sequencing, PBMC samples from trial participants were taken at day 0 and at day 28 after the second dose. The V and J segments used are TRBV6-5 and TRBJ2-3, with TRBD2 identical over 8 junction bases. The clonotype comes from an adult in good health. The sample was peripheral blood, taken on day 0 of AZD1222 vaccination. For the CDR3, the sequence is CASSLGLAGDTQYF. The nucleotides are TGTGCCAGCAGCCTTGGACTAGCAGGAGATACGCAGTATTTT.